This TCR beta chain came from a study of regulatory and conventional T cells in RAG deficiency. The germline CDR1 and CDR2 sequences are SEHNR and FQNEAQ (reference sequence). Trimming shortened V by 2 bases and J by 7 bases, and 8 bases separated the two germline ends. The CDR3 covers 12 residues. Measured with immunoSEQ multiplex PCR; TCRdb has only the in-frame clones, and not every one. The sample gives 20,000 to 25,000 clones, around 96% of which show up once; over 1% is in the top ten. The sorted conventional CD4+ T cells were CD25-low and CD127-high, with genomic DNA sequenced. The sample was also reused in another study, on regulatory T cells. From that report: Amplification used 52 TRBV primers and 13 TRBJ primers.

Sequenced input: CD25- CD4+ T cells sorted from blood. The source of this sequence is a human donor in good health. The chain couples TRBV7-9 to TRBJ1-2, with D hard to call. The chain's CDR3 is CASSLNVAGYTF. The CDR3, as DNA: TGTGCCAGCAGCTTAAATGTGGCTGGCTACACCTTC.